The present entry profiles one TCR beta chain with its context. The antigen is unknown. This record belongs to a study of T cells in women clearing cervical HPV infection. Turning to the study itself: Cases were women with histologically confirmed HPV16-related CIN3 or worse, including a couple of invasive cancers.

Study-level points and caveats: Richness differences could reflect unmeasured T-cell content per sample.

Clones were read by immunoSEQ multiplex PCR, and TCRdb kept only the in-frame ones, dropping some. With about 16,000 clones in the sample, the ten largest clones hold 7.2%. Sequencing used blood buffy coat. The receptor comes from a woman aged 18 to 75 with a cervical HPV16 infection that either progressed to CIN3+ or cleared (not recorded which).

The DNA read from the CDR3 is TGTGCCAGCAGTCCCCGGACAGATTTTTTCACAGATACG. Translated: CASSPRTDFFTDT. In full, the CDR3 is CASSPRTDFFTDTQYF. The chain carries TRBV12-3 or TRBV12-4 and TRBJ2-3; TRBD1 might be the D (6 bases). The sequence runs out 3 residues before the end of the CDR3; the remainder is reconstructed from the germline J gene. This CDR3 contains 16 residues. The V end lost 5 bases, the J end lost 2 bases, and 17 bases lay between the germline ends.